This T cell receptor beta chain was sequenced in a study of blood T cells in healthy people across ages. A second PCR of 7 to 11 cycles used a sample-barcoded 5' primer and a J-beta primer mix. TCRdb reprocessed the 5' RACE reads with MiXCR, giving one entry per CDR3 protein. The table records around 820,000 distinct CDR3 sequences, roughly 25% of them present only once. Healthy individuals of Caucasian origin from Russia, aged roughly 6 to 90, served as donors. Donors gave roughly 10 milliliters of peripheral blood apiece. The CDR3 totals 15 residues. Germline assignment: CDR1 MNHEY and CDR2 SMNVEV (reference sequence). J lost 5 bases, V lost 5 bases, and 7 bases had no gene match. The same specimen was also included in a second study, on T cells of mothers and their children. That source notes: Second-round PCR products received sample barcodes and 2-4 random nucleotides from the M1S primer. The overlap seen between related mothers and children slightly exceeded that of unrelated pairs, though not significantly.

This receptor was obtained from a boy between 10 and 17 years old in good health. The J gene is TRBJ1-2, the V gene TRBV27, with TRBD1 matching over 11 bases. Specimen: blood. The CDR3 protein is CASSARDRGMYGYTF. The DNA for the CDR3 is TGTGCCAGCAGTGCTAGGGACAGGGGGATGTATGGCTACACCTTC.